What follows are 26 T cell receptor beta chains derived from one specimen sequenced in a study of blood T cell repertoires in COVID-19. The method was immunoSEQ multiplex PCR; TCRdb's version includes in-frame clones alone and lacks a portion of them. The table lists some 15,000 clones, around 74% of them singletons, with roughly 13% in the top ten. The sample was peripheral blood. These receptors all stem from a man in his 60s with acute or convalescent COVID-19.

V is TRBV24-1 and J is TRBJ2-3, with 11 bases that match TRBD2. This CDR3 is 15 amino acids long. Germline V lookup: CDR1 KGHDR, CDR2 SFDVKD. V lost 5 bases, J lost 1 base, and 1 base stayed unmatched. The CDR3 sequence: CATSATSGGTDTQYF. The CDR3 DNA sequence: TGTGCCACCAGTGCGACTAGCGGGGGCACAGATACGCAGTATTTT.

The V call is TRBV4-3, the J call TRBJ2-7; 9 bases match TRBD2. The CDR3 sequence is 14 residues long. Germline lookup yields CDR1 LGHNA and CDR2 YSLEER. V shed 4 bases and J 7 bases; nucleotides not matched to a gene: 8. The CDR3 reads CASSLAGDSGEQYF. DNA for the CDR3: TGCGCCAGCAGCCTAGCGGGAGACTCGGGGGAGCAGTACTTC.

V and J are TRBV11-1 and TRBJ2-1; no clear D gene. The CDR3 has 15 amino acids. Trimming left V 3 bases short and J 4 bases short, with 13 bases between. Germline CDR1 and CDR2: SGHAT and FQDESV (reference sequence). The CDR3: CASSFSSSTYNEQFF. For the CDR3, the DNA is TGTGCCAGCAGCTTTTCCTCGAGCACTTACAATGAGCAGTTCTTC. Full variable domain (outside the CDR3, taken from reference TRBV11-1 and TRBJ2-1): EAEVAQSPRYKITEKSQAVAFWCDPISGHATLYWYRQILGQGPELLVQFQDESVVDDSQLPKDRFSAERLKGVDSTLKIQPAELGDSAMYLCASSFSSSTYNEQFFGPGTRLTVL.

This chain uses TRBV29-1 with TRBJ1-1; unclear D gene. The CDR3 spans 13 residues. V was trimmed by 5 bases and J by 1 base, leaving 11 bases between them. Germline V gene lookup returns CDR1 SQVTM and CDR2 ANQGSEA. The CDR3 DNA is TGCAGCGTTAGGGCGGCGGGGAACACTGAAGCTTTCTTT. It translates to CSVRAAGNTEAFF.

This rearrangement joins TRBV11-2 to TRBJ2-5, with D perhaps TRBD2 (5 bases). This CDR3 region has 15 residues. Between the trimmed V and J ends, which lost 3 bases and 0 bases, there was a span of 11 bases. Germline values: CDR1 SGHAT, CDR2 FQNNGV. CDR3 sequence (DNA): TGTGCCAGCAGCTTCGGGGAGCGGAACCAAGAGACCCAGTACTTC. The encoded protein is CASSFGERNQETQYF.

Relative to its sample, this clone is medium-sized. The rearrangement joins TRBV10-2 to TRBJ1-1; D possibly corresponds to TRBD1 (5 bases). V was pared by 2 bases and J by 0 bases, with 13 bases between. The germline V gene has CDR1 WSHSY and CDR2 SAAADI. This CDR3 contains 16 residues. The CDR3 nucleotides read TGCGCCAGCAGTGAGACGTCAGGGTATATGAACACTGAAGCTTTCTTT. This translates into CASSETSGYMNTEAFF.

This chain joins TRBV4-3 and TRBJ1-1; 7 positions agree with TRBD1. The CDR3 is 15 amino acids. CDR1 is LGHNA, CDR2 YSLEER, per germline. With V trimmed by 3 bases and J by 2 bases, 6 bases remained unmatched. The CDR3 coding sequence is TGCGCCAGCAGCCAGGAAACAGGGGCCAACACTGAAGCTTTCTTT. Translated, it gives CASSQETGANTEAFF.

This clone has only one observation. The rearrangement links TRBV4-1 to TRBJ1-5, with TRBD1 matching 9 bases. The CDR3 totals 16 residues. Germline CDR1 MGHRA, CDR2 YSYEKL. V shed 0 bases, J shed 5 bases, and the junction held 5 bases outside the gene matches. CDR3: CASSQDPNRGHQPQHF. In nucleotides, the CDR3 is TGCGCCAGCAGCCAAGATCCCAACAGGGGGCATCAGCCCCAGCATTTT.

The V and J genes are TRBV5-1 and TRBJ1-3, with D hard to call. This CDR3 is 17 amino acids long. V was cut by 0 bases and J by 0 bases, with 13 bases left in between. From germline, CDR1 is SGHRS and CDR2 YFSETQ. In nucleotides, the CDR3 is TGCGCCAGCAGCTTGGACCCCCTAAATAGCTCTGGAAACACCATATATTTT. Amino acid sequence: CASSLDPLNSSGNTIYF.

V and J are TRBV5-4 and TRBJ1-3; TRBD1 agrees at 7 bases. After removal of 0 bases from V and 3 bases from J, the junction contained 3 bases not matched to a gene. The CDR3 runs 15 residues. Germline V gives CDR1 SGHNT, CDR2 YYREEE (reference sequence). CDR3 region: CASSLEGASGNTIYF. The CDR3 DNA follows: TGTGCCAGCAGCTTGGAGGGGGCTAGTGGAAACACCATATATTTT.

V and J are TRBV2 and TRBJ2-2, with 12 bases identical to TRBD2. Germline V gene sequence: CDR1 SNHLY, CDR2 FYNNEI. This CDR3 contains 18 residues. V lost 6 bases and J lost 4; bases outside the gene matches: 12. The CDR3 DNA follows: TGTGCCAGCAGGGGTACTGGACTAGCGGGAAAGCTCACCGGGGAGCTGTTTTTT. Amino acids: CASRGTGLAGKLTGELFF.

V is TRBV6-4 and J is TRBJ2-3, with 10 bases lining up with TRBD2. The CDR3 has 15 residues. CDR1 and CDR2 from the germline V gene are MRHNA and SNTAGT. The trim removed 6 bases at V and 4 bases at J, leaving 7 bases unmatched. The DNA for the CDR3 is TGTGCCAGCAGCCCAGGAGCGGGGGGGTCAGATACGCAGTATTTT. This gives the protein CASSPGAGGSDTQYF.

This clone was seen a few times. V is TRBV15 and J is TRBJ2-1; TRBD2 matches 8 bases. This CDR3 has 16 amino acids. Germline V gene data show CDR1 as LNHNV and CDR2 as YYDKDF (reference sequence). The V segment lost 0 bases and the J segment 4 bases; nucleotides outside the gene matches: 5. CDR3 coding DNA: TGTGCCACCAGCAGAGACGCTAGCGGGTGGTACAATGAGCAGTTCTTC. The encoded protein is CATSRDASGWYNEQFF.

J is TRBJ2-4 and V is TRBV10-3; D is unresolved. The CDR3 spans 14 residues. Per germline, CDR1 ENHRY and CDR2 SYGVKD. The ends were cut back, 3 bases at V and 0 bases at J, with 6 bases in the middle. In DNA form, the CDR3 reads TGTGCCATCAGTGACCGGGTAGCCAAAAACATTCAGTACTTC. Amino acid sequence: CAISDRVAKNIQYF.

J is TRBJ2-7 and V is TRBV4-3; D not resolved. Germline assignment: CDR1 LGHNA and CDR2 YSLEER. The CDR3 contains 13 residues. The germline V and J ends were trimmed by 0 bases and 2 bases, with 5 bases remaining between them. The CDR3 spells CASSQDLTYEQYF. CDR3 DNA: TGCGCCAGCAGCCAAGACCTTACCTACGAGCAGTACTTC.

The gene calls are TRBV7-8 and TRBJ2-5; D gene ambiguous. The CDR3 runs to 14 residues. CDR1 and CDR2 (germline): SGHVS, FQNEAQ. The ends were cut back, 4 bases at V and 5 bases at J, with 14 bases in the middle. The CDR3 DNA follows: TGTGCCAGCAGCTGGTCATCCGGGTTTGAGACCCAGTACTTC. Protein sequence: CASSWSSGFETQYF.

V and J are TRBV2 and TRBJ2-7; D might be TRBD1 (5 bases). The CDR3 extends over 11 amino acids. V dropped 8 bases and J dropped 4 bases, with 9 bases sitting between them. Germline V gene lookup returns CDR1 SNHLY and CDR2 FYNNEI. The CDR3: CASATGYEQYF. DNA of the CDR3: TGTGCCAGCGCTACAGGTTACGAGCAGTACTTC. Variable domain in full (rest from reference TRBV2 and TRBJ2-7): EPEVTQTPSHQVTQMGQEVILRCVPISNHLYFYWYRQILGQKVEFLVSFYNNEISEKSEIFDDQFSVERPDGSNFTLKIRSTKLEDSAMYFCASATGYEQYFGPGTRLTVT.

Sample share makes this clone medium-sized. V and J are TRBV6-5 and TRBJ2-1, with TRBD1 identical over 11 bases. The V and J ends lost 5 bases and 5 bases, in that order; junction bases with no gene match: 5. Germline CDR1 is MNHEY and CDR2 is SVGAGI. The CDR3 runs 15 residues. The CDR3 nucleotides read TGTGCCAGCAGTCCCGGACAGGGGGCGAACAATGAGCAGTTCTTC. Translation gives CASSPGQGANNEQFF.

The chain carries TRBV6-4 and TRBJ1-1; possibly TRBD1 for D (6 bases). Trimming pared 6 bases from V and 2 bases from J, leaving 10 bases between. In germline, CDR1 is MRHNA, CDR2 SNTAGT. The CDR3 extends over 13 amino acids. The DNA of the CDR3 is TGTGCCAGCAGCGCAGGGGAAAACACTGAAGCTTTCTTT. This encodes CASSAGENTEAFF.

The CDR3 protein is CATSREMDRGTSGYTF. CDR3 in DNA: TGTGCCACCAGCAGGGAAATGGACAGGGGGACGAGTGGCTACACCTTC. V gene TRBV15 combines with J gene TRBJ1-2; TRBD1 matches at 10 bases. Germline-derived CDR1 and CDR2 are LNHNV and YYDKDF (reference sequence). The CDR3 sequence is 16 residues long. With V trimmed by 3 bases and J by 7 bases, 11 bases remained unmatched.

The chain couples TRBV7-9 to TRBJ2-1, with 14 positions matching TRBD2. V shed 0 bases and J 0 bases; nucleotides not matched to a gene: 4. Germline lookup yields CDR1 SEHNR and CDR2 FQNEAQ (reference sequence). CDR3 size: 19 residues. In DNA form, the CDR3 reads TGTGCCAGCAGCTTAGCGATAGGACTAGCGGGGGGCTCCTACAATGAGCAGTTCTTC. Its translation: CASSLAIGLAGGSYNEQFF. Full variable domain (missing parts from reference TRBV7-9 and TRBJ2-1): DTGVSQNPRHKITKRGQNVTFRCDPISEHNRLYWYRQTLGQGPEFLTYFQNEAQLEKSRLLSDRFSAERPKGSFSTLEIQRTEQGDSAMYLCASSLAIGLAGGSYNEQFFGPGTRLTVL.

In this sample, this clone turned up once. The chain couples TRBV30 to TRBJ1-6, with D possibly TRBD1 on 6 matching bases. V was clipped by 5 bases and J by 6 bases, with 14 bases between them. Germline V gene lookup returns CDR1 GTSNPN and CDR2 SVGIG (reference sequence). The CDR3 covers 14 residues. DNA for the CDR3: TGTGCCTGGGAGACAGGAATTTCTAATTCACCCCTCCACTTT. This sequence encodes CAWETGISNSPLHF.

This rearrangement joins TRBV19 to TRBJ1-1; D may be TRBD1 (5 bases). V was clipped by 5 bases and J by 7 bases, with 17 bases between them. In germline, CDR1 is LNHDA, CDR2 SQIVND (reference sequence). The CDR3 covers 14 residues. As DNA, the CDR3 is TGTGCCAGTAGTGCCGACGGGAGGGGAGGTGAAGCTTTCTTT. It yields the protein CASSADGRGGEAFF.

In this sample, this clone turned up a few times. This chain uses TRBV14 with TRBJ1-1; D gene unclear. Germline V gene lookup returns CDR1 SGHDN and CDR2 FVKESK. The CDR3 extends over 13 amino acids. The V end lost 2 bases, the J end lost 4 bases, and 8 bases lay between the germline ends. CDR3 loop: CASSQTRGTEAFF. CDR3 nucleotides: TGTGCCAGCAGCCAAACTCGGGGCACTGAAGCTTTCTTT. The full variable domain, completed using reference TRBV14 and TRBJ1-1, is EAGVTQFPSHSVIEKGQTVTLRCDPISGHDNLYWYRRVMGKEIKFLLHFVKESKQDESGMPNNRFLAERTGGTYSTLKVQPAELEDSGVYFCASSQTRGTEAFFGQGTRLTVV.

The chain has TRBV6-6 and TRBJ2-7; D is ambiguous. The germline V gene encodes CDR1 MNHNY and CDR2 SVGAGI (reference sequence). CDR3 size: 12 residues. The V end lost 6 bases, the J end lost 2 bases, and 8 bases lay between the germline ends. CDR3 loop: CASRTTTYEQYF. The CDR3 DNA reads TGTGCCAGCAGGACGACAACCTACGAGCAGTACTTC.

This clone turned up a few times. This chain uses TRBV3-1 (or the pseudogene TRBV3-2) with TRBJ2-7; 9 bases match TRBD1. The CDR3 extends over 17 amino acids. Trimming removed 1 base from V and 6 bases from J; junction bases left unmatched: 13. CDR1 LGHDT and CDR2 YNNKEL come from the germline V gene (reference sequence). The CDR3 region has the DNA TGTGCCAGCAGCCAAGCAGCCGGAAGGACAGGGGCGGGCGAGCAGTACTTC. It yields the protein CASSQAAGRTGAGEQYF.